This T cell receptor beta chain was recovered during a study of CXCR3-negative and CXCR3-positive naive CD8 T cells (dated by TCRdb to between 2018 and 2020). Looking at the study overall: About 135 million TRB reads were obtained in total, roughly 1.5 +/- 0.3 million reads per library. Data from about 12 donors, pooled across two independent experiments, went into the diversity and physicochemical repertoire analyses. Naive subsets from about 5 donors and memory cells from 3 donors were included in the TRBV-TRBJ cluster analysis. The paper's findings and limits, for the study overall: Naive CXCR3-negative and CXCR3-positive cells from the same donor showed similar TRBV-TRBJ usage, whereas memory cells showed distinct patterns. Both naive subsets had comparably high repertoire diversity, while memory CD8+ T cells had much lower repertoire diversity. Surface CD5, linked to self-reactivity in mice, was comparable between naive subsets; TCR interaction strength was therefore also inferred from TRB CDR3 physicochemical properties. TRB CDR3s from CXCR3-positive naive cells showed higher hydrophobicity (lower Kidera factor 4), lower energy, and higher strength and volume indices than CXCR3-negative naive cells. Because CXCR3 expression was partially decreased after cryopreservation, freshly isolated PBMCs were used for most assays.

With respect to this clonotype: Its antigen specificity is not known.

CDR1 and CDR2 (WNHNN, SYGVQD) derive from the germline V gene (reference sequence). The CDR3 measures 18 amino acids from cysteine to phenylalanine. DNA is not recorded here. This sample was sequenced with a NextSeq 550. The Human TCR Profiling Kit (MiLaboratory) was used to make UMI-labeled 5' RACE TRB cDNA libraries. The full amount of extracted RNA was used for cDNA synthesis, and the full amount of resulting cDNA was used for PCR amplification. Libraries were prepared in parallel using an identical number of PCR cycles. The authors' analysis ran thus. With a minimum of two reads required per UMI, MIGEC and MiXCR pulled out about 52,000 +/- 9,100 unique UMI-labeled TRB cDNA molecules from each library. On average, about 40,000 +/- 10,000 functional in-frame TRB CDR3 nucleotide clonotypes lacking stop codons were found per library. After downsampling to 5000 UMI-labeled TRB molecules per sample, diversity metrics, including normalized Shannon-Wiener and Chao1, were computed in VDJtools. Clonotype-size-weighted physicochemical properties of the central five CDR3 residues (interaction energy, strength, volume and Kidera factor 4) were computed in VDJtools. Based on TCRdb reprocessing of the reads, there is one entry per CDR3 protein sequence, and DNA is missing. What appears here as the V and J calls and clone size reflects TCRdb's work, not the paper's. This sample's table carries under 85,000 distinct CDR3 sequences. In total, the top ten clones hold around 1.4% of the sample.

Each CD8+ T cell subset was flow-sorted in triplicate, and some 310,000 cells per subset were placed directly into RLT lysis buffer. Naive CD8+ T cells were defined stringently as CD45RO-CCR7+CD27+CD95- to exclude memory contaminants. Peripheral blood mononuclear cells were isolated from buffy coats by standard density gradient centrifugation. A FACSAria III was used to flow-sort naive CXCR3-negative and CXCR3-positive CD8+ T cells. Total RNA was extracted from sorted cells using an RNeasy Mini Kit. The TCR was taken from a human donor in good health. Some clones in this sample may be carry-over from other donors' samples. Sequencing was performed on naive CXCR3- CD8+ T cells from blood. The label giving this sample's cell subset or site can be read as: CD45RO-CCR7+CD27+CD95- naive CD8+ T cells lacking CXCR3 (TNR3-). The chain is made from TRBV10-1 and TRBJ2-7; TCRdb's assignment of TRBD1 cannot be checked, as there is no DNA. The CDR3 region reads CASSESSPPFVAAYEQYF.